This T cell receptor beta chain was recovered during a study of blood T cells in healthy people across ages. This clonotype was recorded a few times. The authors ran a second PCR of about 7 to 11 cycles using a sample-barcoded 5' primer and a J-beta primer mix. TCRdb analysed the 5' RACE reads with MiXCR anew, one entry per CDR3 protein. Of 1.5 million or so distinct CDR3 sequences listed, less than 45% were seen once; the top ten hold more than 4%. The CDR3 totals 15 residues. From germline, CDR1 is DFQATT and CDR2 SNEGSKA (reference sequence). Trimming removed 3 bases from V and 3 bases from J; junction bases left unmatched: 5.

The source is a woman aged 18 to 35 in good health. The chain is built from TRBV20-1 and TRBJ2-1; 10 positions match TRBD2. Sample: blood. The CDR3 nucleotides read TGCAGTGCTAGGAAACTAGCGGGAAACTACAATGAGCAGTTCTTC. Amino acids: CSARKLAGNYNEQFF.